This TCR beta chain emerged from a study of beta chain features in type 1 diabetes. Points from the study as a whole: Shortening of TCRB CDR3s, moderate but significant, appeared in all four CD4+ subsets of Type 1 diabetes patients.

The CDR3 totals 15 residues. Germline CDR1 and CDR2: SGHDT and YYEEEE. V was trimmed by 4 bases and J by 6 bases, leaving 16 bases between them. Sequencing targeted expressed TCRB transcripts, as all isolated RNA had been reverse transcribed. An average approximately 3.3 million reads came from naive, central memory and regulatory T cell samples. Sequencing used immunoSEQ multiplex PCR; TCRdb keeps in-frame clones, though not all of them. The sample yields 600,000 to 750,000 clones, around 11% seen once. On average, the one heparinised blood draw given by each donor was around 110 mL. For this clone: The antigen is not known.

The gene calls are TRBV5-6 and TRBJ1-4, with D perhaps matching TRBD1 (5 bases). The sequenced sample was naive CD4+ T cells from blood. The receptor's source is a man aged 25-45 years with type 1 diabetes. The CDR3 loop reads CASSATGTQDEKLFF. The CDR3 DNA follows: TGTGCCAGCAGCGCCACCGGGACCCAGGATGAAAAACTGTTTTTT.